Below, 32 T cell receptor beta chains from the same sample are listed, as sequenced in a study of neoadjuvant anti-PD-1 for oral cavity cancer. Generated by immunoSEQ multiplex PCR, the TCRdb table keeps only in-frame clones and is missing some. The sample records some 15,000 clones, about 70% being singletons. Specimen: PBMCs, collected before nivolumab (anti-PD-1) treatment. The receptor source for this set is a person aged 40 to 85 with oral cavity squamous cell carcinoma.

The CDR3 protein is CASTAGGGPLYEQFF. CDR3 nucleotides: TGTGCCAGCACCGCCGGAGGCGGGCCCCTCTATGAGCAGTTCTTC. V is TRBV9 and J is TRBJ2-1, with D possibly matching TRBD2 (5 bases). V was trimmed by 6 bases and J by 8 bases, leaving 21 bases between them. This CDR3 region has 15 residues. Germline loops: CDR1 SGDLS, CDR2 YYNGEE.

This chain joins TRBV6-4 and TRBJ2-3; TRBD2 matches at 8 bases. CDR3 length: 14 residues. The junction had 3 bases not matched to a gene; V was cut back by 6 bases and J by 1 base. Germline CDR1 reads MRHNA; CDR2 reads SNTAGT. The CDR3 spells CASRRAGGTDTQYF. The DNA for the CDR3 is TGTGCCAGCAGGAGAGCGGGGGGCACAGATACGCAGTATTTT.

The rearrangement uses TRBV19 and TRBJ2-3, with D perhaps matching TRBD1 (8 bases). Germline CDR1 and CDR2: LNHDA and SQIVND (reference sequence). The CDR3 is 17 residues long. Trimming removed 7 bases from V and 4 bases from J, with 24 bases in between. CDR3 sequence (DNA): TGTGCCAGTACCCACAGGGGGGGACTTTTCACCCCAGATACGCAGTATTTT. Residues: CASTHRGGLFTPDTQYF.

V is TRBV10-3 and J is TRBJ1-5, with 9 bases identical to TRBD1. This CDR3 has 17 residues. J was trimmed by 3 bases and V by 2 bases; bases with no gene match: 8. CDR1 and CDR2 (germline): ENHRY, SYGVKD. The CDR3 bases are TGTGCCATCAGTGAGGGACCGGGACAGGGACCCAATCAGCCCCAGCATTTT. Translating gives CAISEGPGQGPNQPQHF.

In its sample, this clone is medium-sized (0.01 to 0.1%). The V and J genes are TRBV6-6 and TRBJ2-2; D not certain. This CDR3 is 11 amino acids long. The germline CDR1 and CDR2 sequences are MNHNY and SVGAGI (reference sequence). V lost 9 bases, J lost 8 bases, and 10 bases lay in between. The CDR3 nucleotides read TGTGCCAGTTACGCCGTTGGGGAGCTGTTTTTT. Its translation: CASYAVGELFF.

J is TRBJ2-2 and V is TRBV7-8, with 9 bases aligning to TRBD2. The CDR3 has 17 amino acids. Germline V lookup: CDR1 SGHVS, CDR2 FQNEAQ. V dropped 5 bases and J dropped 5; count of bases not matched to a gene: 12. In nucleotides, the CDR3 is TGTGCCAGCAGCCCAGCAAGGCGGGAGGGCCTGACCGGGGAGCTGTTTTTT. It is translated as CASSPARREGLTGELFF.

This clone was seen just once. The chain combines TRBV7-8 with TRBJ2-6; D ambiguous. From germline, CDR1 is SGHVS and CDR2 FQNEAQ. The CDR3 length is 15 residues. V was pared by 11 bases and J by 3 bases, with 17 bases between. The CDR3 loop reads CACPGRLFGANVLTF. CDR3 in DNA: TGTGCCTGCCCCGGACGGCTCTTTGGGGCCAACGTCCTGACTTTC.

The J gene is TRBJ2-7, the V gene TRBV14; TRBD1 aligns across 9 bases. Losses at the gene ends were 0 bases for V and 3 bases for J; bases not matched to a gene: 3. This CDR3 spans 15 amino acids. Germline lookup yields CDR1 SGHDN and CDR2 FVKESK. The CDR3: CASSQEGQGFYEQYF. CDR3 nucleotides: TGTGCCAGCAGCCAAGAAGGACAGGGGTTCTACGAGCAGTACTTC.

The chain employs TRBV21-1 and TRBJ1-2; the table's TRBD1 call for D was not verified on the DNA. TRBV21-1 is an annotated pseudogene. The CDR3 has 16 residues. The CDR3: CASSKERYDQGTFNTF. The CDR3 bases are TGTGCCAGCAGCAAAGAACGGTACGACCAGGGGACGTTTAACACCTTC.

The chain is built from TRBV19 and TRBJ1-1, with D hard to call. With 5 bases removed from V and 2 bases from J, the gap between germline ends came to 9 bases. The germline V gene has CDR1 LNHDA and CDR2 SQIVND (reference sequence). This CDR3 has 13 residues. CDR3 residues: CASSWLLNTEAFF. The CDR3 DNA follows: TGTGCCAGTAGTTGGTTACTAAACACTGAAGCTTTCTTT.

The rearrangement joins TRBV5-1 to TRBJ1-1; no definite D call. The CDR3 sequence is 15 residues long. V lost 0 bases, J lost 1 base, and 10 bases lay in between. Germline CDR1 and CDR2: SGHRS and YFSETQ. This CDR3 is CASSLVAGTNTEAFF. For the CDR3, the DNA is TGCGCCAGCAGCTTGGTAGCCGGAACGAACACTGAAGCTTTCTTT. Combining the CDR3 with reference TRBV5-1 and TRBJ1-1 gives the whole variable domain KAGVTQTPRYLIKTRGQQVTLSCSPISGHRSVSWYQQTPGQGLQFLFEYFSETQRNKGNFPGRFSGRQFSNSRSEMNVSTLELGDSALYLCASSLVAGTNTEAFFGQGTRLTVV.

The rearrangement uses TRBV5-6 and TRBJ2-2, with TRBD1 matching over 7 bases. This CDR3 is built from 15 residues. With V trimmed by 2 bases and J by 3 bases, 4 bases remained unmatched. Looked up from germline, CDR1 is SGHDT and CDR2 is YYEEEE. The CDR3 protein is CASSFKGADTGELFF. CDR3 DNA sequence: TGTGCCAGCAGCTTTAAGGGGGCGGACACCGGGGAGCTGTTTTTT.

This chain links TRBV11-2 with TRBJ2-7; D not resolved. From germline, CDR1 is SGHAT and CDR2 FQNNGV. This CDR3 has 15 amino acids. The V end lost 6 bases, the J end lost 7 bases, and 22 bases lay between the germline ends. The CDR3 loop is CASSPLGFGFGEQYF. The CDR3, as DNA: TGTGCCAGCAGTCCGTTGGGTTTCGGGTTTGGGGAGCAGTACTTC.

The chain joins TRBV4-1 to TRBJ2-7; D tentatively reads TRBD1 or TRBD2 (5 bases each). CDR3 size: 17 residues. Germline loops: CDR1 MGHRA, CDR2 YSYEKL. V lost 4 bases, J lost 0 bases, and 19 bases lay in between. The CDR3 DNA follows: TGCGCCAGCAGCCTACCGGGACGTCTGCATAGCTCCTACGAGCAGTACTTC. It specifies CASSLPGRLHSSYEQYF.

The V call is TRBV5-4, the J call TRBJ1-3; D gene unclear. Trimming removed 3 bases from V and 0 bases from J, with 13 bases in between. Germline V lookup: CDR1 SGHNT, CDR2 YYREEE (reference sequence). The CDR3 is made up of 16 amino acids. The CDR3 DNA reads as TGTGCCAGCAGCTCTTCCCGACCGAACTCTGGAAACACCATATATTTT. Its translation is CASSSSRPNSGNTIYF.

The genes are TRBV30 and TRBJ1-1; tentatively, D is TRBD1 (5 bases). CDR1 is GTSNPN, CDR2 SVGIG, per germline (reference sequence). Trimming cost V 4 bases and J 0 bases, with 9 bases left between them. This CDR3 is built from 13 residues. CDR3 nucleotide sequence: TGTGCCTGGATCGCAGGGTTGAACACTGAAGCTTTCTTT. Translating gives CAWIAGLNTEAFF. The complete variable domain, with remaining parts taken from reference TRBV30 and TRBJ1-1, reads SQTIHQWPATLVQPVGSPLSLECTVEGTSNPNLYWYRQAAGRGLQLLFYSVGIGQISSEVPQNLSASRPQDRQFILSSKKLLLSDSGFYLCAWIAGLNTEAFFGQGTRLTVV.

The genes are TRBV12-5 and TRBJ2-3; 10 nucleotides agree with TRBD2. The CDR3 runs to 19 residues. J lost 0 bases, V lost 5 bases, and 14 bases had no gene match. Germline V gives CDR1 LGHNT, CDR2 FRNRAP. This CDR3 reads CASGAGLAETPLSTDTQYF. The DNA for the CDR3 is TGTGCTAGTGGTGCCGGACTAGCGGAAACTCCTCTGAGCACAGATACGCAGTATTTT. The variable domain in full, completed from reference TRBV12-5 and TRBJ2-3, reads DARVTQTPRHKVTEMGQEVTMRCQPILGHNTVFWYRQTMMQGLELLAYFRNRAPLDDSGMPKDRFSAEMPDATLATLKIQPSEPRDSAVYFCASGAGLAETPLSTDTQYFGPGTRLTVL.

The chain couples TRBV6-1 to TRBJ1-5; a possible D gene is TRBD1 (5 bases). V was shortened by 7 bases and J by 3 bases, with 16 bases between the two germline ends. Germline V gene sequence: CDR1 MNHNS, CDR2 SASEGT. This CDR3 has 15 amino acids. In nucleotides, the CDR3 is TGTGCCAGCAAAGACCAGGGAGGAGACAATCAGCCCCAGCATTTT. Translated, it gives CASKDQGGDNQPQHF.

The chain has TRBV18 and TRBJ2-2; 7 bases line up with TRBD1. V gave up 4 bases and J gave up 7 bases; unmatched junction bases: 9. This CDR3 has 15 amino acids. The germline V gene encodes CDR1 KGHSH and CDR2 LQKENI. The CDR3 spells CASSLHRGDGGELFF. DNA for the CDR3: TGTGCCAGCTCACTACACAGGGGAGACGGCGGGGAGCTGTTTTTT. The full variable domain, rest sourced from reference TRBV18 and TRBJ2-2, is NAGVMQNPRHLVRRRGQEARLRCSPMKGHSHVYWYRQLPEEGLKFMVYLQKENIIDESGMPKERFSAEFPKEGPSILRIQQVVRGDSAAYFCASSLHRGDGGELFFGEGSRLTVL.

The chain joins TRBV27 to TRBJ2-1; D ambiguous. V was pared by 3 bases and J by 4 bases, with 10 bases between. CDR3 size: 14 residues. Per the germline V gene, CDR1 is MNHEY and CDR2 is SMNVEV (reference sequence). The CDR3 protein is CASSFWGTYNEQFF. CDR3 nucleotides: TGTGCCAGCAGTTTCTGGGGAACTTACAATGAGCAGTTCTTC.

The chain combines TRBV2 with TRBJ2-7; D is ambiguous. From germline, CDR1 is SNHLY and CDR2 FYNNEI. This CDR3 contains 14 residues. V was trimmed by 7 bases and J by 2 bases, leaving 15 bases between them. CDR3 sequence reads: CASKGEGGPYEQYF. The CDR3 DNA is TGTGCCAGCAAAGGTGAAGGCGGACCCTACGAGCAGTACTTC. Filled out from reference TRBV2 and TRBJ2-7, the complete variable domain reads EPEVTQTPSHQVTQMGQEVILRCVPISNHLYFYWYRQILGQKVEFLVSFYNNEISEKSEIFDDQFSVERPDGSNFTLKIRSTKLEDSAMYFCASKGEGGPYEQYFGPGTRLTVT.

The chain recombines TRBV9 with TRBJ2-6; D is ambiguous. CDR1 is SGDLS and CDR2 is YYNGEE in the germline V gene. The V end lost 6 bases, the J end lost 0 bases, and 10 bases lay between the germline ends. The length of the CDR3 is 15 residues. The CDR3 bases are TGTGCCAGCACCTTTGGGGTCTCTGGGGCCAACGTCCTGACTTTC. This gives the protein CASTFGVSGANVLTF.

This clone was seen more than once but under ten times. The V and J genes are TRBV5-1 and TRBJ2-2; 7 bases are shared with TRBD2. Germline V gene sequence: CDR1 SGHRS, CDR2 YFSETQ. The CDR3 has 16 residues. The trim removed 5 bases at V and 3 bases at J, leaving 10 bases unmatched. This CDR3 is CASSLLGGSDTGELFF. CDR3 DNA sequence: TGCGCCAGCAGTCTCCTCGGGGGGTCGGACACCGGGGAGCTGTTTTTT.

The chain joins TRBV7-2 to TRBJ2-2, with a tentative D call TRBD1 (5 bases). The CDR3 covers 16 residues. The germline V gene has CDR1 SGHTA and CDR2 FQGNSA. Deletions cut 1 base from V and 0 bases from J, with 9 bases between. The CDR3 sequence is CASSLVGVANTGELFF. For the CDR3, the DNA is TGTGCCAGCAGCTTAGTAGGGGTCGCGAACACCGGGGAGCTGTTTTTT. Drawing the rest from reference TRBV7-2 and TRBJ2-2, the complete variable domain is GAGVSQSPSNKVTEKGKDVELRCDPISGHTALYWYRQSLGQGLEFLIYFQGNSAPDKSGLPSDRFSAERTGGSVSTLTIQRTQQEDSAVYLCASSLVGVANTGELFFGEGSRLTVL.

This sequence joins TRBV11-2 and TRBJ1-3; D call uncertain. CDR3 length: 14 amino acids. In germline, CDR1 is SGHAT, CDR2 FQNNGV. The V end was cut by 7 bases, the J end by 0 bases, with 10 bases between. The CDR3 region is CASNLWGSGNTIYF. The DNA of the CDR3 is TGTGCCAGCAACCTTTGGGGCTCTGGAAACACCATATATTTT.

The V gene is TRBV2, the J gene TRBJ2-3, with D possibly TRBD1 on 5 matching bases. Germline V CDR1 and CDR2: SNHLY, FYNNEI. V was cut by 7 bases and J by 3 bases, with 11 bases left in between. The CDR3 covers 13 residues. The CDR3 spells CASMGLPTDTQYF. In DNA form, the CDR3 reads TGTGCCAGCATGGGGCTACCTACAGATACGCAGTATTTT.

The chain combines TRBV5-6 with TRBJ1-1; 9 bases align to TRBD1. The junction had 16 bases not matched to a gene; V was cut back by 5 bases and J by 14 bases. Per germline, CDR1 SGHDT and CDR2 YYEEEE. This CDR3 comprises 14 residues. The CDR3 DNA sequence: TGTGCCAGCAGGGATACGGACAGGGGCGCCTCCCTGTTCTTT. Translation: CASRDTDRGASLFF.

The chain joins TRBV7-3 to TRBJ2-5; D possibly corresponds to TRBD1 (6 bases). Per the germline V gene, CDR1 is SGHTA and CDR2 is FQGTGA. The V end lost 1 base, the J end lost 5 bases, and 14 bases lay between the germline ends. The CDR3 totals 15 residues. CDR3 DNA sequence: TGTGCCAGCAGCTTAAGAGCTAGCACAGGGGAGACCCAGTACTTC. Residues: CASSLRASTGETQYF.

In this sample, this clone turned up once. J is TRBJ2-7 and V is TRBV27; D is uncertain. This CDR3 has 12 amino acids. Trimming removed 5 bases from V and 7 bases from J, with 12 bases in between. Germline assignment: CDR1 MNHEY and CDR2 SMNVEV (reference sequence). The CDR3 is CASSTSRREQYF. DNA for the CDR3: TGTGCCAGCAGTACCAGTCGGCGAGAGCAGTACTTC.

Written as DNA, the CDR3 is TGTGCCAGCAGCTTGGGAGGGGCGGGAGGGCCGGTAAAGCAGTACTTC. Translating it yields CASSLGGAGGPVKQYF. The chain is built from TRBV5-4 and TRBJ2-7; 9 bases are a match to TRBD2. Germline CDR1 SGHNT, CDR2 YYREEE (reference sequence). CDR3 length equals 16 residues. The ends lost 0 bases at V and 8 bases at J; junction bases unmatched: 12. Using reference TRBV5-4 and TRBJ2-7 for the parts outside the CDR3, the full variable domain is ETGVTQSPTHLIKTRGQQVTLRCSSQSGHNTVSWYQQALGQGPQFIFQYYREEENGRGNFPPRFSGLQFPNYSSELNVNALELDDSALYLCASSLGGAGGPVKQYFGPGTRLTVT.

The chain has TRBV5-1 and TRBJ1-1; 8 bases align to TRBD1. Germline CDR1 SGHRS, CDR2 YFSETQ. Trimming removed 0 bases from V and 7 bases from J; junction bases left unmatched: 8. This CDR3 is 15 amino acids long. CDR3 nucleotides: TGCGCCAGCAGCTTGGAAACAGGGGGAATAGGTGAAGCTTTCTTT. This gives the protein CASSLETGGIGEAFF. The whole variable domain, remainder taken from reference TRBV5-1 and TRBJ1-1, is KAGVTQTPRYLIKTRGQQVTLSCSPISGHRSVSWYQQTPGQGLQFLFEYFSETQRNKGNFPGRFSGRQFSNSRSEMNVSTLELGDSALYLCASSLETGGIGEAFFGQGTRLTVV.

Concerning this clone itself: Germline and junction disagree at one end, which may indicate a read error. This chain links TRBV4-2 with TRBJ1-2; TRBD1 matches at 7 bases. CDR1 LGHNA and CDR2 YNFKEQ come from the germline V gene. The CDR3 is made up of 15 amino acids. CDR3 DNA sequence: TGTGCCAGCAGCGAAGAGGGACAGAAGTACTATGGCTACACCTTC. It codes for CASSEEGQKYYGYTF.